This TCR beta chain was retrieved from a study of T-cell memory formation after mild COVID-19. Overall study context: There were largely donor-specific TCR clusters.

Trimming removed 10 bases from V and 5 bases from J, with 15 bases in between. This CDR3 region has 13 residues. The germline CDR1 and CDR2 sequences are SEHNR and FQNEAQ (reference sequence). Findings of the study overall: Some clones that responded turned up in pre-infection memory, which suggests that cross-reactive memory joined in. Among clones contracting day 15 to 85, CD4/CD8 was balanced, whereas later expanders leaned CD4+.

This clonotype was found many times. The target antigen is unknown. TCRdb recomputed calls from the 5' RACE reads with MiXCR, one row per CDR3 protein. This table has roughly 47,000 distinct CDR3 sequences, about 7.3% appearing once. The chain joins TRBV7-9 to TRBJ1-5; D is uncertain. The clonotype originates from a man aged 18 to 30 who had mild COVID-19 (a few samples of this study predate the infection). Cell type and time point are not known. Sequencing was done on a sample of PBMCs or a T cell subset sorted from them (not recorded which). The CDR3 loop reads CATSTDGDQPQHF. As DNA, the CDR3 is TGTGCCACCTCCACGGACGGGGATCAGCCCCAGCATTTT.